Listed here are 17 T cell receptor beta chains from one sample, sequenced in a study of blood T cells in healthy people across ages. Using a J-beta primer mix together with a sample-barcoded 5' primer, a second PCR was run for about 6 to 12 cycles. A single record per CDR3 protein comes from TCRdb applying MiXCR to the 5' RACE reads. The table has about 730,000 distinct CDR3 sequences, roughly 44% seen once. Sequenced: blood. These TCRs come from a woman aged 55-70 years in good health.

This chain links TRBV12-3 or TRBV12-4 with TRBJ2-7; a weak D match, TRBD1 (5 bases). CDR3 length: 13 amino acids. The V gene lost 6 bases and the J gene lost 6 bases, with 15 bases spanning the gap. In nucleotides, the CDR3 is TGTGCCAGCAGGGACCAGGGTGTCGGCGAGCAGTACTTC. Translating gives CASRDQGVGEQYF.

The genes are TRBV4-2 and TRBJ2-1; possible D gene TRBD2, 5 bases. The CDR3 has 15 residues. V lost 0 bases, J lost 7 bases, and 13 bases lay in between. Germline CDR1 reads LGHNA; CDR2 reads YNFKEQ. CDR3 coding DNA: TGTGCCAGCAGCCAAGATTCGGACTCAGCGAATGAGCAGTTCTTC. Amino acid sequence: CASSQDSDSANEQFF.

This chain joins TRBV18 and TRBJ1-1, with a tentative D call TRBD1 (5 bases). Germline CDR1 reads KGHSH; CDR2 reads LQKENI. Trimming stripped 3 bases from V and 6 bases from J, with 17 bases between. This CDR3 has 15 residues. The chain's CDR3 is CASSPRIGEEAEAFF. In DNA form, the CDR3 reads TGTGCCAGCTCACCGAGGATAGGGGAGGAAGCTGAAGCTTTCTTT.

This clonotype has a handful of counts. The chain employs TRBV7-2 and TRBJ2-1, with 8 bases that match TRBD2. The CDR3 runs 16 residues. V dropped 6 bases and J dropped 3; count of bases not matched to a gene: 10. Germline values: CDR1 SGHTA, CDR2 FQGNSA. CDR3 in DNA: TGTGCCAGCAGGTCTATGCGGGGGGAGCTCTACAATGAGCAGTTCTTC. Amino acid sequence: CASRSMRGELYNEQFF. The whole variable domain, filled in from reference TRBV7-2 and TRBJ2-1, reads GAGVSQSPSNKVTEKGKDVELRCDPISGHTALYWYRQSLGQGLEFLIYFQGNSAPDKSGLPSDRFSAERTGGSVSTLTIQRTQQEDSAVYLCASRSMRGELYNEQFFGPGTRLTVL.

The chain uses TRBV6-5 and TRBJ1-1; unclear D gene. Germline V CDR1 and CDR2: MNHEY, SVGAGI. Trimming shortened V by 9 bases and J by 0 bases, and 14 bases separated the two germline ends. The CDR3 covers 14 residues. The CDR3 loop is CASRDDGLNTEAFF. DNA for the CDR3: TGTGCCAGTCGAGACGACGGACTGAACACTGAAGCTTTCTTT.

The sample holds many counts of this clonotype. CDR3 residues: CSASGLAGAETQYF. CDR3 nucleotide sequence: TGCAGTGCTTCGGGACTAGCGGGAGCTGAGACCCAGTACTTC. This rearrangement joins TRBV20-1 to TRBJ2-5; TRBD2 matches 14 bases. Germline trimming cut 5 bases from V and 5 bases from J; bases unmatched to any gene: 4. Germline V gives CDR1 DFQATT, CDR2 SNEGSKA (reference sequence). The CDR3 covers 14 residues.

For this clonotype: A much more abundant neighbour one base away suggests this may be a read error. V usage is TRBV12-3 or TRBV12-4 and J usage is TRBJ1-2; D is uncertain. The CDR3 loop spans 14 amino acids. In DNA, the CDR3 is TGTGCCAGCAGTACCCGCGGCAGGTACTATGGCTGCACCTTC. This codes for CASSTRGRYYGCTF.

The chain employs TRBV5-1 and TRBJ2-1; D not resolved. This CDR3 has 14 amino acids. Trimming took 2 bases from V and 5 from J, leaving 11 bases between them. Per the germline V gene, CDR1 is SGHRS and CDR2 is YFSETQ. In nucleotides, the CDR3 is TGCGCCAGCAGCTTCTCTGACGGTAACAATGAGCAGTTCTTC. Residues: CASSFSDGNNEQFF.

This clonotype was counted a few times. J is TRBJ1-1 and V is TRBV14; D perhaps matches TRBD1 (6 bases). This CDR3 is built from 16 residues. CDR1 is SGHDN, CDR2 FVKESK, per germline. The V end lost 2 bases, the J end lost 1 base, and 14 bases lay between the germline ends. Here the CDR3 DNA reads TGTGCCAGCAGCCAATACGGAGGACAGTGGAACACTGAAGCTTTCTTT. It specifies CASSQYGGQWNTEAFF.

This sequence joins TRBV6-5 and TRBJ1-2, with 7 bases fitting TRBD1. Germline values: CDR1 MNHEY, CDR2 SVGAGI. The CDR3 contains 17 residues. Trimming took 2 bases from V and 7 from J; bases not matched to a gene: 16. CDR3 region: CASSYIASKTGQGGYTF. In nucleotides, the CDR3 is TGTGCCAGCAGTTACATCGCCTCCAAGACAGGGCAAGGTGGCTACACCTTC.

The genes are TRBV25-1 and TRBJ2-5, with D maybe TRBD2 (6 bases). This CDR3 has 14 residues. Germline V gene lookup returns CDR1 MGHDK and CDR2 SYGVNS. Trimming took off 7 bases at V and 4 bases at J, with 16 bases between the two ends. The CDR3 sequence: CASTPPGTPETQYF. The DNA of the CDR3 is TGTGCCAGCACCCCACCCGGGACTCCAGAGACCCAGTACTTC.

CDR3 sequence reads: CASSPPNGPQHF. In DNA form, the CDR3 reads TGTGCCAGCAGCCCCCCCAATGGGCCCCAGCATTTT. The rearrangement links TRBV7-2 to TRBJ1-5; no clear D. The V end lost 5 bases, the J end lost 9 bases, and 11 bases lay between the germline ends. The CDR3 has 12 amino acids. Per the germline V gene, CDR1 is SGHTA and CDR2 is FQGNSA.

The chain employs TRBV9 and TRBJ2-7, with 11 bases lining up with TRBD1. V gave up 3 bases and J gave up 2 bases; unmatched junction bases: 4. Germline V lookup: CDR1 SGDLS, CDR2 YYNGEE. The CDR3 consists of 15 residues. CDR3 protein: CASSGGTGGTYEQYF. CDR3 coding DNA: TGTGCCAGCAGCGGCGGGACAGGGGGAACCTACGAGCAGTACTTC.

This clonotype was picked up a small number of times. V is TRBV27 and J is TRBJ1-6, with 7 bases matching TRBD1. This CDR3 contains 16 residues. Germline-derived CDR1 and CDR2 are MNHEY and SMNVEV (reference sequence). V trimming: 5 bases; J trimming: 7 bases; junction bases outside the gene matches: 11. The CDR3 loop is CASSPLTGTSNSPLHF. The CDR3, as DNA: TGTGCCAGCAGTCCACTGACAGGGACGAGCAATTCACCCCTCCACTTT.

This clonotype was recorded once. J is TRBJ2-5 and V is TRBV5-1; 7 bases map to TRBD1. The V and J ends lost 5 bases and 2 bases, in that order; junction bases with no gene match: 3. Germline V CDR1 and CDR2: SGHRS, YFSETQ. There are 13 residues in the CDR3. CDR3 sequence: CASRGTVQETQYF. The CDR3 nucleotides are TGCGCCAGCAGAGGGACAGTTCAAGAGACCCAGTACTTC. The full variable domain, completed using reference TRBV5-1 and TRBJ2-5, is KAGVTQTPRYLIKTRGQQVTLSCSPISGHRSVSWYQQTPGQGLQFLFEYFSETQRNKGNFPGRFSGRQFSNSRSEMNVSTLELGDSALYLCASRGTVQETQYFGPGTRLLVL.

This clonotype appeared many times. The rearrangement joins TRBV20-1 to TRBJ2-7; D uncertain. Germline CDR1 and CDR2: DFQATT and SNEGSKA (reference sequence). The V and J ends lost 4 bases and 0 bases respectively, with 13 bases between them. This CDR3 has 14 residues. The chain's CDR3 is CSATTDLSSYEQYF. CDR3 DNA: TGCAGTGCTACCACGGATCTCTCCTCCTACGAGCAGTACTTC.

This chain joins TRBV7-9 and TRBJ2-2; the match to TRBD1 covers 7 bases. The V gene's germline CDR1 is SEHNR and CDR2 FQNEAQ (reference sequence). This CDR3 spans 17 amino acids. J was trimmed by 0 bases and V by 2 bases; bases with no gene match: 6. The CDR3 nucleotides are TGTGCCAGCAGCTTAAAGGGGGCTTCCGCGAACACCGGGGAGCTGTTTTTT. Amino acids: CASSLKGASANTGELFF. Full variable domain (rest looked up from reference TRBV7-9 and TRBJ2-2): DTGVSQNPRHKITKRGQNVTFRCDPISEHNRLYWYRQTLGQGPEFLTYFQNEAQLEKSRLLSDRFSAERPKGSFSTLEIQRTEQGDSAMYLCASSLKGASANTGELFFGEGSRLTVL.